This T cell receptor beta chain was identified in a study of T-cell reconstitution after alpha-beta-depleted transplantation in children. Per the germline V gene, CDR1 is MGHDK and CDR2 is SYGVNS. This CDR3 spans 17 amino acids. V was clipped by 2 bases and J by 1 base, with 18 bases between them. This clonotype came up many times. It was with unique molecular identifiers that the TCRbeta library was prepared. MiXCR, applied by TCRdb to the PCR reads, yields one record per CDR3 protein. The table shows roughly 200,000 distinct CDR3 sequences, with roughly 8.3% occurring only once. The TCR sequence derives from a male patient between 2 and 10 years old who had a stem cell transplant for acute myeloid leukemia, so the T cells may come from the graft donor. The material sequenced was PBMCs, mostly from graft donor cells, taken 360 days after TCRalphabeta/CD19-depleted stem cell transplant. The rearrangement links TRBV25-1 to TRBJ2-7; D uncertain. The CDR3 coding sequence is TGTGCCAGCAGTGAAGTACCTGACTCCCTGGCTTCCTACGAGCAGTACTTC. It specifies CASSEVPDSLASYEQYF.